This TCR beta chain is from a study of CD8 T cells in Susac syndrome. Background on the study: When blood was drawn, the patients with Susac syndrome were therapy-naive, on corticosteroids, or on intravenous immunoglobulin alone.

Sequencing of TCR beta was performed on blood CD8+ T cells and on blood CD4+ T cells. An input of roughly 0.45 to 1 ug of RNA was subjected to reverse transcription using random hexamers. Multiplex PCR with immunoSEQ amplified the TCR beta CDR3 across 54 Vbeta and 13 Jbeta. Each CDR3 protein is one row after TCRdb ran MiXCR on the immunoSEQ multiplex PCR reads. Of some 200,000 distinct CDR3 sequences in the sample, about 94% were seen once. The CDR3 contains 12 residues. Germline assignment: CDR1 SNHLY and CDR2 FYNNEI. Trimming took 7 bases from V and 4 from J, leaving 10 bases between them. The sequencing input was CD4+ T cells from PBMCs. This TCR derives from a human donor with Susac syndrome. This chain uses TRBV2 with TRBJ2-5; tentative D call: TRBD1 (6 bases). The CDR3 protein is CASNRDGETQYF. For the CDR3, the DNA is TGTGCCAGCAACAGGGACGGAGAGACCCAGTACTTC.